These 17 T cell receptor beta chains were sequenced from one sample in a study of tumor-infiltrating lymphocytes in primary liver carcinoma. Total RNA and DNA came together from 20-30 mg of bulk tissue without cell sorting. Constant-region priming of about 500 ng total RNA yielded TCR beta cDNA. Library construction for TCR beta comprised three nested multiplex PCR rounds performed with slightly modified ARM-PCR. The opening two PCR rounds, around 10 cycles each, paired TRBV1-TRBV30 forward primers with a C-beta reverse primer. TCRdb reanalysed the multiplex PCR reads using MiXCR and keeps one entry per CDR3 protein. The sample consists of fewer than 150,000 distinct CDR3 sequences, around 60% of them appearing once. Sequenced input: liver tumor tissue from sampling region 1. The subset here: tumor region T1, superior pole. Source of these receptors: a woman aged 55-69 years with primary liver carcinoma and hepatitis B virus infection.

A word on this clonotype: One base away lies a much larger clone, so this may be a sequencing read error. CDR3: CSAVRKRDTQYF. The DNA for the CDR3 is TGCAGCGCCGTCAGGAAAAGAGATACGCAGTATTTT. The J gene is TRBJ2-3, the V gene TRBV29-1; D is undetermined. There are 12 residues in the CDR3. V dropped 7 bases and J dropped 5 bases, with 13 bases sitting between them. Looked up from germline, CDR1 is SQVTM and CDR2 is ANQGSEA.

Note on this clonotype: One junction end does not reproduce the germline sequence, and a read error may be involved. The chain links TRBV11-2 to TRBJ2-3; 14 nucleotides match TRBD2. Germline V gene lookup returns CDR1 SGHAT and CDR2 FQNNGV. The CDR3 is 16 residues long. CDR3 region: CASGPGTSGSIDTQYF. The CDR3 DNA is TGTGCTAGCGGCCCAGGGACTAGCGGGAGCATAGATACGCAGTATTTT.

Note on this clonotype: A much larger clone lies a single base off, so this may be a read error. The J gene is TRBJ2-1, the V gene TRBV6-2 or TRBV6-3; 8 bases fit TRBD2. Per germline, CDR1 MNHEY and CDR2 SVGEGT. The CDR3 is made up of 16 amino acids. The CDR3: CASSRSTSGVYNERFF. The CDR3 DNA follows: TGTGCCAGCAGCCGATCAACTAGCGGAGTATACAATGAGCGGTTCTTC.

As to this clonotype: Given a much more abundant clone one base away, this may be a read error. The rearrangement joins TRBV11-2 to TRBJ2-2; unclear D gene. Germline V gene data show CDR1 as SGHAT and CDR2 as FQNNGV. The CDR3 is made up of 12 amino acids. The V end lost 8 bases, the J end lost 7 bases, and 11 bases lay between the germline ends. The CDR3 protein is CASGRTFGELFF. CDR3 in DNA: TGTGCCAGCGGGCGAACATTCGGGGAGCTGTTTTTT.

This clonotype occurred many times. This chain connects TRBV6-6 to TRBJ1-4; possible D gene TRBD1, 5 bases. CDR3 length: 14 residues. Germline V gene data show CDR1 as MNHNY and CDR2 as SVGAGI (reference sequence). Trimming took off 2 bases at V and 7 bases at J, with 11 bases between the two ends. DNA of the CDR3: TGTGCCAGCAGTTACGGGGCGGCGGGTGAAAAACTGTTTTTT. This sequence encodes CASSYGAAGEKLFF.

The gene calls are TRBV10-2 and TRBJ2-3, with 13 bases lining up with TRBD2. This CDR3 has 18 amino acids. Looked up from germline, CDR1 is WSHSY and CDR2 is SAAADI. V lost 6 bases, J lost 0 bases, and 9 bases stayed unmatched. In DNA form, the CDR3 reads TGCGCCAGCAGGAGAGGACTAGCGGGGGCTCGAAGCACAGATACGCAGTATTTT. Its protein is CASRRGLAGARSTDTQYF.

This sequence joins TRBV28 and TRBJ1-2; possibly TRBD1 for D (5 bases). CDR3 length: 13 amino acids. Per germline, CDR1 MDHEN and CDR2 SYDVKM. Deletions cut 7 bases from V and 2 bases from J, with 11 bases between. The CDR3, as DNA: TGTGCCAGCAAGAGGGGCGCGAACTATGGCTACACCTTC. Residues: CASKRGANYGYTF.

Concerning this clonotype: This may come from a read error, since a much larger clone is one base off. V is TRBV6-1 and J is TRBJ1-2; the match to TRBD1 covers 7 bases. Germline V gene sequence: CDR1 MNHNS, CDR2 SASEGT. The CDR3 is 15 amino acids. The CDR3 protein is CVSGSGGNLDYGYTF. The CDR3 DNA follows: TGTGTCAGCGGGTCAGGGGGTAACCTTGACTATGGCTACACCTTC.

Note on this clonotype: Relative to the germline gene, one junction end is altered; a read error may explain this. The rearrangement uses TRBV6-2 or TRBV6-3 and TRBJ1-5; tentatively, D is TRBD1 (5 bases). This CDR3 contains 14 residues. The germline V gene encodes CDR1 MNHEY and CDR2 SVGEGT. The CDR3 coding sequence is TGTGCCAACAGTTACGCGAGGGGACGTCAGCCCCAGCATTTT. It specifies CANSYARGRQPQHF.

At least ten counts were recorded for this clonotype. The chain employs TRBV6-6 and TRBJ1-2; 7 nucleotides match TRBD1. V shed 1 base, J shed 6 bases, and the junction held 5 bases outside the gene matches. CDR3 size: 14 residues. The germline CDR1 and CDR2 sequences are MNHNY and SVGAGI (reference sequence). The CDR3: CASSYLGQLHGYTF. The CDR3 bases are TGTGCCAGCAGTTACTTGGGACAGCTACATGGCTACACCTTC.

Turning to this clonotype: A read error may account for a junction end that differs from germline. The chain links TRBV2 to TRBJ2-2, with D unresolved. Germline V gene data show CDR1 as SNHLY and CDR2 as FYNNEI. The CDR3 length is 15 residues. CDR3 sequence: CDSTRLGPNIGELFF. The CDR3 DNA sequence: TGTGACAGCACGCGACTGGGCCCGAACATCGGGGAGCTGTTTTTT.

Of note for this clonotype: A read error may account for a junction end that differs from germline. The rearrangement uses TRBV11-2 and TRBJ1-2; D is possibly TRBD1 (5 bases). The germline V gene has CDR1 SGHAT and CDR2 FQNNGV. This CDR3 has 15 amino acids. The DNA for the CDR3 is TGTGCAAGCAGCCAAGTCCTGGGGGAAAGGGATGACTACACCTTC. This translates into CASSQVLGERDDYTF.

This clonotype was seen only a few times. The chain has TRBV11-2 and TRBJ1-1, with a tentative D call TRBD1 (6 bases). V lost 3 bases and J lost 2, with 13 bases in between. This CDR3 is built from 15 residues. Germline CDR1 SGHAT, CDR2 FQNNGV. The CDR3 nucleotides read TGTGCCAGCAGCTTTATGGACAGAATAAACACTGAAGCTTTCTTT. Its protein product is CASSFMDRINTEAFF.

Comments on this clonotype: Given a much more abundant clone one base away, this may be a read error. CDR3 in amino acids: CDSIPNPSYEQYF. Here the CDR3 DNA reads TGTGACAGCATCCCGAATCCTTCCTACGAGCAGTACTTC. V is TRBV6-6 and J is TRBJ2-7; D is unclear. Per germline, CDR1 MNHNY and CDR2 SVGAGI (reference sequence). The CDR3 length is 13 residues.

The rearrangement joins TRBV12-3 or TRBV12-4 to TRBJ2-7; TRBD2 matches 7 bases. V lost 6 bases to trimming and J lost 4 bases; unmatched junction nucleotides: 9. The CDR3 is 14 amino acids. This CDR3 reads CASRMQGEGYEQYF. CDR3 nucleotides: TGTGCCAGCAGGATGCAAGGGGAGGGATACGAGCAGTACTTC.

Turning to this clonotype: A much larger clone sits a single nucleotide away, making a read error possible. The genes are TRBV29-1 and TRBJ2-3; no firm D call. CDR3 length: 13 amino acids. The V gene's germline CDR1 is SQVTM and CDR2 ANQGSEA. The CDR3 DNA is TGCATCGTTGAATTTGGGGTCGGGGATACGCAGTATTTT. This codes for CIVEFGVGDTQYF.

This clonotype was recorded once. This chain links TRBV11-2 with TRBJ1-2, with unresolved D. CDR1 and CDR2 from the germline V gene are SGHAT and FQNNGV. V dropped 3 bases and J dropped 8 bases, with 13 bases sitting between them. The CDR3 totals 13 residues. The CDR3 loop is CASSFEATSGYTF. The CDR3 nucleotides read TGTGCCAGCAGCTTTGAAGCGACATCAGGCTACACCTTC.